A selection of T cell receptor beta chains follows, all from one sample in a study of T cells after yellow fever vaccination. TCRdb independently ran MiXCR on the 5' RACE reads; one entry per CDR3 protein. This table holds approximately 300,000 distinct CDR3 sequences, 10% to 15% found once. Sequences were derived from CD4+ T cells sorted from PBMCs, sampled 45 days after the yellow fever booster vaccination. These receptors were obtained from a man aged 25 to 45 who received the YFV17D yellow fever vaccine. Both conserved end residues are part of each CDR3. A D gene is named only where the DNA matches it firmly. Clone size is given for some rows only: seen once, a few or many times, or a class if the clone is expanded.

TRBJ2-6 13 TRBV7-9 few . CASNRDKSNVLTF TGTGCCTCAAACCGGGACAAGAGCAACGTCCTGACTTTC
TRBJ1-4 16 TRBV18 few . CASSPIIHRRDEKLFF TGTGCCAGCTCACCAATCATACACAGGAGGGATGAAAAACTGTTTTTT
TRBJ2-7 13 TRBV7-2 . . CASSKDRTYEQYF TGTGCCAGCAGCAAGGACCGAACCTACGAGCAGTACTTC
TRBJ2-1 16 TRBV7-3 few TRBD2 CASSQHGLAGGWRQFF TGTGCCAGCAGCCAACACGGACTAGCGGGAGGTTGGCGGCAGTTCTTC
TRBJ2-3 15 TRBV4-2 . . CASSQDLQGLGTQYF TGTGCCAGCAGCCAAGACTTACAGGGATTGGGTACGCAGTATTTT
TRBJ2-7 14 TRBV2 . . CASRAGSLNYEQYF TGTGCCAGCAGAGCCGGGTCCTTAAACTACGAGCAGTACTTC
TRBJ2-2 16 TRBV9 few . CASSKNTGLYTGELFF TGTGCCAGCAGCAAGAACACGGGACTTTACACCGGGGAGCTGTTTTTT
TRBJ2-1 14 TRBV18 many . CASSPPSSYNEQFF TGTGCCAGCTCACCACCCTCGAGCTACAATGAGCAGTTCTTC
TRBJ2-3 14 TRBV5-1 few . CASSNSGITDTQYF TGCGCCAGCAGTAATAGCGGAATAACAGATACGCAGTATTTT
TRBJ2-3 15 TRBV7-8 few TRBD2 CASKNGGRATDTQYF TGTGCCAGCAAAAATGGCGGGAGGGCCACAGATACGCAGTATTTT
TRBJ2-5 13 TRBV28 . . CASTQGRDVSQYF TGTGCCAGCACCCAAGGCCGGGACGTTAGCCAGTACTTC
TRBJ2-7 14 TRBV10-3 few TRBD2 CAISERRELHEQYF TGTGCCATCAGTGAAAGGCGGGAGTTGCACGAGCAGTACTTC
TRBJ1-2 14 TRBV5-1 many TRBD1 CASRFGTGDYGYTF TGCGCCAGCAGGTTCGGGACAGGGGACTACGGCTACACCTTC
TRBJ1-6 12 TRBV3-1 . . CASSQGDSPLHF TGTGCCAGCAGCCAAGGGGATTCACCCCTCCACTTT
TRBJ2-7 13 TRBV20-1 . TRBD2 CSARRTSGYEQYF TGCAGTGCTAGGCGGACTAGCGGTTACGAGCAGTACTTC
TRBJ2-7 14 TRBV15 few . CATSREGVAYEQYF TGTGCCACCAGCAGAGAGGGGGTAGCCTACGAGCAGTACTTC
TRBJ2-3 15 TRBV7-2 . TRBD2 CASSLGAGSGDTQYF TGTGCCAGCAGCTTAGGAGCGGGATCGGGAGATACGCAGTATTTT
TRBJ2-1 13 TRBV7-9 . TRBD1 CASSSRTGGLLFF TGTGCCAGCAGCTCCCGGACAGGGGGCTTATTGTTCTTC
TRBJ2-1 14 TRBV7-2 . . CASSPTRDYNEQFF TGTGCCAGCAGCCCAACTAGAGATTACAATGAGCAGTTCTTC
TRBJ2-1 15 TRBV7-2 . TRBD2 CASRSGLADYNEQFF TGTGCCAGCAGATCGGGACTAGCGGACTACAATGAGCAGTTCTTC
TRBJ2-3 13 TRBV10-3 . . CAINREQEDTQYF TGTGCCATCAATCGGGAGCAGGAAGATACGCAGTATTTT
TRBJ2-2 16 TRBV10-3 few . CAISPNWGVRTGELFF TGTGCCATCAGTCCCAATTGGGGAGTACGCACCGGGGAGCTGTTTTTT
TRBJ2-1 18 TRBV11-2 . TRBD2 CASSSYAAGGSSYNEQFF TGTGCCAGCAGCTCATACGCAGCGGGAGGGAGCTCCTACAATGAGCAGTTCTTC
TRBJ2-5 14 TRBV20-1 . . CSARPGQEVKTQYF TGCAGTGCTAGACCGGGGCAGGAGGTTAAAACCCAGTACTTC
TRBJ2-4 16 TRBV10-2 many TRBD2 CASSESSGTGQNIQYF TGCGCCAGCAGTGAGTCTAGCGGGACGGGTCAAAACATTCAGTACTTC
TRBJ2-1 14 TRBV6-1 few TRBD2 CAIRPSGFGNEQFF TGTGCCATCCGGCCTAGCGGGTTCGGCAATGAGCAGTTCTTC
TRBJ2-3 15 TRBV5-1 few . CASSLAWPRTDTQYF TGCGCCAGCAGCTTGGCCTGGCCACGCACAGATACGCAGTATTTT
TRBJ1-2 13 TRBV10-3 few . CAISDQQGNGYTF TGTGCCATCAGTGACCAACAGGGTAATGGCTACACCTTC
TRBJ2-1 15 TRBV20-1 . TRBD2 CSARAGTSFYNEQFF TGCAGTGCTAGAGCCGGGACTAGCTTCTACAATGAGCAGTTCTTC
TRBJ2-1 13 TRBV19 few TRBD1 CASRGEGGHEQFF TGTGCCAGTAGGGGGGAAGGGGGCCATGAGCAGTTCTTC
TRBJ2-3 14 TRBV27 . . CASRGSGATDTQYF TGTGCCAGCCGTGGGTCGGGGGCCACAGATACGCAGTATTTT
TRBJ1-1 14 TRBV7-6 . . CASSGNQDALEAFF TGTGCCAGCAGCGGAAATCAGGACGCCCTTGAAGCTTTCTTT
TRBJ2-1 15 TRBV7-2 few . CASSSGMGSYNEQFF TGTGCCAGCAGCTCCGGTATGGGCTCCTACAATGAGCAGTTCTTC
TRBJ2-7 14 TRBV7-2 . . CASSQGGLAYEQYF TGTGCCAGCAGCCAGGGGGGACTAGCCTACGAGCAGTACTTC
TRBJ2-3 16 TRBV20-1 many TRBD2 CSARDLADSSTDTQYF TGCAGTGCTAGAGATCTAGCGGACTCTAGCACAGATACGCAGTATTTT
TRBJ2-3 16 TRBV5-1 few . CASSLDTSAYTDTQYF TGCGCCAGCAGCTTGGACACCTCGGCCTACACAGATACGCAGTATTTT
TRBJ2-7 12 TRBV7-8 few . CASSPSNYEQYF TGTGCCAGCAGCCCGTCGAACTACGAGCAGTACTTC
TRBJ1-4 16 TRBV6-5 few TRBD1 CASSPTGRGTNEKLFF TGTGCCAGCAGTCCGACAGGGAGAGGCACTAATGAAAAACTGTTTTTT
TRBJ2-5 15 TRBV5-1 few TRBD1 CASRLGTGGPETQYF TGCGCCAGCAGGCTCGGGACAGGGGGGCCAGAGACCCAGTACTTC
TRBJ1-2 16 TRBV27 few . CASSLSLRTVTYGYTF TGTGCCAGCAGTTTATCGCTCCGGACAGTTACCTATGGCTACACCTTC
TRBJ2-5 13 TRBV10-2 . . CASSILWGETQYF TGCGCCAGCAGTATATTATGGGGAGAGACCCAGTACTTC
TRBJ2-3 14 TRBV27 once . CASSLPGRSDTQYF TGTGCCAGCAGCCTACCCGGAAGGTCTGATACGCAGTATTTT
TRBJ2-5 12 TRBV29-1 many TRBD1 CSVYRGAETQYF TGCAGCGTGTACAGGGGCGCAGAGACCCAGTACTTC
TRBJ2-3 17 TRBV12-3/TRBV12-4 few TRBD1 CASRTGTGWGGLDTQYF TGTGCCAGCAGGACCGGGACAGGGTGGGGAGGGCTAGATACGCAGTATTTT
TRBJ1-1 9 TRBV6-5 few . CAVGGKAFF TGTGCCGTAGGAGGAAAAGCTTTCTTT
TRBJ1-2 13 TRBV20-1 . . CSARAGDSYGYTF TGCAGTGCTAGGGCAGGGGATTCCTATGGCTACACCTTC
TRBJ2-2 15 TRBV4-3 . . CASRSLSGYTGELFF TGCGCCAGCAGGTCCCTTTCGGGGTACACCGGGGAGCTGTTTTTT
TRBJ2-7 16 TRBV5-1 . . CASRLQTGGRRGEQYF TGCGCCAGCAGACTCCAGACCGGGGGCCGTCGTGGAGAGCAGTACTTC
TRBJ1-1 18 TRBV20-1 . . CSATKPLGFSGLISEAFF TGCAGTGCTACTAAACCACTCGGCTTTTCAGGGCTAATAAGTGAAGCTTTCTTT
TRBJ2-1 15 TRBV7-6 . . CASSSKGGRVNQQFF TGTGCCAGCAGCTCAAAGGGCGGCAGGGTGAATCAGCAGTTCTTC
TRBJ1-2 19 TRBV25-1 few . CASSGYSPVKERNDYGYTF TGTGCCAGCAGTGGATATTCCCCAGTCAAGGAACGAAACGACTATGGCTACACCTTC
TRBJ2-5 14 TRBV5-1 . . CASSVSVYQETQYF TGCGCCAGCAGCGTCAGCGTCTACCAAGAGACCCAGTACTTC
TRBJ1-5 17 TRBV7-2 . . CASSPALITNSNQPQHF TGTGCCAGCAGCCCAGCCCTTATCACAAATAGCAATCAGCCCCAGCATTTT
TRBJ2-1 15 TRBV12-3/TRBV12-4 few TRBD2 CASRGLAGGRNEQFF TGTGCCAGCAGGGGACTAGCGGGAGGAAGGAATGAGCAGTTCTTC